This TCR beta chain was found in a study of T cell responses to AZD1222 COVID-19 vaccine. The assay was immunoSEQ multiplex PCR, and TCRdb's table has in-frame clones only and misses some. Among some 22,000 clones listed, approximately 80% were seen once. The CDR3 is 15 residues long. V lost 0 bases to trimming and J lost 2 bases, with 11 bases between them. The germline V gene has CDR1 SGHKS and CDR2 YYEKEE (reference sequence). This clonotype was sampled from an adult in good health. The V call is TRBV5-5, the J call TRBJ1-2, with a tentative D call TRBD1 (6 bases). The sequencing used peripheral blood, collected on day 0 of AZD1222 vaccination. CDR3 DNA: TGTGCCAGCAGCTTGGCCAGGACAGACAACTATGGCTACACCTTC. Its protein is CASSLARTDNYGYTF.